This TCR beta chain originates from a study of blood T cell repertoires in COVID-19. Overall study: Sources were T cells, B-cell-depleted T cells, or PBMCs; the material itself was cDNA or gDNA.

Germline V gives CDR1 LGHDT, CDR2 YNNKEL (reference sequence). CDR3 length: 17 amino acids. Trimming removed 4 bases at V and 7 bases at J, with 20 bases between. The sample holds a few counts of this clone. Libraries were prepared by immunoSEQ multiplex PCR; TCRdb keeps only in-frame clonotypes and omits some of them. The repertoire holds around 170,000 clones, with 78% as singletons. The chain has TRBV3-1 (or the pseudogene TRBV3-2) and TRBJ1-6; possibly TRBD1 for D (5 bases). This TCR came from a woman older than 75 with acute or convalescent COVID-19. Sequences were obtained from peripheral blood. CDR3 protein: CASSPQAGRLINSPLHF. The CDR3 DNA sequence: TGTGCCAGCAGCCCCCAAGCGGGACGGCTAATAAATTCACCCCTCCACTTT.